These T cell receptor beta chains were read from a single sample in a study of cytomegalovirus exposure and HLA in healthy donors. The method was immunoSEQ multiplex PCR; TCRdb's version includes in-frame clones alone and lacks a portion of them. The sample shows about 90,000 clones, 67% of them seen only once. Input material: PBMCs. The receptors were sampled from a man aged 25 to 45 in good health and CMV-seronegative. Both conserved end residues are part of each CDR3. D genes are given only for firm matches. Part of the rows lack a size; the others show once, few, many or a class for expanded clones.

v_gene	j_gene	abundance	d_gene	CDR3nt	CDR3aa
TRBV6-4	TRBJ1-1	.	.	TGTGCCAGCAGTGTAGGAGAGAACACTGAAGCTTTCTTT	CASSVGENTEAFF
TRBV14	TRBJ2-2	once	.	TGTGCCAGCAGCCTCGAGGCCGCCTTTCTCACCGGGGAGCTGTTTTTT	CASSLEAAFLTGELFF
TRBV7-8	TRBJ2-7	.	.	TGTGCCAGCAGCCCTAGAGAGACAGAGTACGAGCAGTACTTC	CASSPRETEYEQYF
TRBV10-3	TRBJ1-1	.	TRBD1	TGTGCCATCGAGGAAGGACAGGATAGTAACACTGAAGCTTTCTTT	CAIEEGQDSNTEAFF
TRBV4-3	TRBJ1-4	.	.	TGCGCCAGCAGCCAGCGGACAAGGGCCGAAAAACTGTTTTTT	CASSQRTRAEKLFF
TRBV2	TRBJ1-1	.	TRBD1	TGTGCCAGCAGTGCAGACAGGGTGAACACTGAAGCTTTCTTT	CASSADRVNTEAFF
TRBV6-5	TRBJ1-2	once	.	TGTGCCAGCAGCGGAGGGATCCTCTATGGCTACACCTTC	CASSGGILYGYTF
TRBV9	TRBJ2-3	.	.	TGTGCCAGCAGCGTAGGGTCCCTACTCGGTCGTCTGACAGATACGCAGTATTTT	CASSVGSLLGRLTDTQYF
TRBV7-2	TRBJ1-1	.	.	TGTGCCACCTCGGACGGGCCAAAGGGGACTGAAGCTTTCTTT	CATSDGPKGTEAFF
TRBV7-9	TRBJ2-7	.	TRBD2	TGTGCCAGCAGCTTACCAGGCGGGGGGTACGAGCAGTACTTC	CASSLPGGGYEQYF
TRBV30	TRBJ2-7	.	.	TGTGCCTGGAGTCGGGACACCTCCTACGAGCAGTACTTC	CAWSRDTSYEQYF